The clone carrying this TCR beta chain showed up just a few times. Antigen: not known. This specimen belongs to a study of cytomegalovirus exposure and HLA in healthy donors. Whole-study findings and limits: Previously analyzed data showed that most TCR beta V segments were productive at a frequency of about 90% or about 30%.

The PCR had 60 Vbeta and 13 Jbeta primers. Libraries were prepared by immunoSEQ multiplex PCR; TCRdb keeps only in-frame clonotypes and omits some of them. This table has approximately 140,000 clones, about 60% appearing once. This TCR derives from a woman aged 55 to 70 in good health and CMV-seropositive. Sequenced material: PBMCs.

Written as DNA, the CDR3 is TGTGCCAGCAGTAACCCCAGGGACAATGAGCAGTTCTTC. This codes for CASSNPRDNEQFF. V gene TRBV2 combines with J gene TRBJ2-1; D is possibly TRBD1 (5 bases). The germline V gene encodes CDR1 SNHLY and CDR2 FYNNEI. This CDR3 region has 13 residues. V lost 5 bases to trimming and J lost 5 bases, with 10 bases between them.